This T cell receptor (beta chain) was identified during a study of CD4 T cells in relation to SARS-CoV-2 and coronaviruses. Points on this clone: The antigen is not known.

Assay used: immunoSEQ multiplex PCR; TCRdb lists only in-frame clones, some missing. Of some 46,000 clones in the sample, about 80% were seen once. Naive or memory CD4+ cells were cultured 1:1 with T cell-depleted PBMCs plus CEF. CDR1 is MDHEN and CDR2 is SYDVKM in the germline V gene. The CDR3 has 15 residues. The J segment lost 2 bases and the V segment lost 5 bases, leaving 6 bases of the junction unmatched. V and J are TRBV28 and TRBJ2-7; 10 nucleotides line up with TRBD2. Sequencing input: naive CD4+ T cells from PBMCs, cultured in vitro. Subset: naive CD4+ T cells isolated by negative enrichment. The receptor was derived from an adult with COVID-19. CDR3 nucleotide sequence: TGTGCCAGCAGTCGATGGACTAGCGGTACCTACGAGCAGTACTTC. It translates to CASSRWTSGTYEQYF.